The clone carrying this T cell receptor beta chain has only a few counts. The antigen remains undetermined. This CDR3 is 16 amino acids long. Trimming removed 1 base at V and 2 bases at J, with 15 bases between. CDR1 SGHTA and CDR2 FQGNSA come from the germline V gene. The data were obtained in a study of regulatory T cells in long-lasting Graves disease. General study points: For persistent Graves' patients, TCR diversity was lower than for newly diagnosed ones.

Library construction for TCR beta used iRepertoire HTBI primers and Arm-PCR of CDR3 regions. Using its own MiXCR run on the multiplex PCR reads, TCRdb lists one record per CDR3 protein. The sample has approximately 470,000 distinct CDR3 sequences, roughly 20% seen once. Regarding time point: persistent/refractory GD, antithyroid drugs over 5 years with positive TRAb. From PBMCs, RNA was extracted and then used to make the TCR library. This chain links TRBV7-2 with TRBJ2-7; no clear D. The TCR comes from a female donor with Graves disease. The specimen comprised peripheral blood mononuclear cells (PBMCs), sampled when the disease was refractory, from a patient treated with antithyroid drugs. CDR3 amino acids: CASSLGAGIVAYEQYF. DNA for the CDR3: TGTGCCAGCAGCTTAGGGGCTGGAATCGTCGCCTACGAGCAGTACTTC.